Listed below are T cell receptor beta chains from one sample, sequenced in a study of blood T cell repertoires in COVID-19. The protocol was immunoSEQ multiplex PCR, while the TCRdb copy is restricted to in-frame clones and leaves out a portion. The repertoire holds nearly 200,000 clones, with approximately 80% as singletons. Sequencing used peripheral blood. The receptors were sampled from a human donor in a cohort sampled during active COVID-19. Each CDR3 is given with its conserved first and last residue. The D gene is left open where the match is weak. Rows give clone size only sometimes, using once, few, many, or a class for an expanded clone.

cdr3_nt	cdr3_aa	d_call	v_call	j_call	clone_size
TGTGCCAGTAGGCGTGGACTAGCGGGAGTTGGCGAGCAGTTCTTC	CASRRGLAGVGEQFF	TRBD2	TRBV19	TRBJ2-1	.
TGTGCCAGCCTCCGGGGGGGTAATGAAAAACTGTTTTTT	CASLRGGNEKLFF	.	TRBV12-3/TRBV12-4	TRBJ1-4	.
TGTGCCAGTAGTGAGTTGGGGGGACTAGGAATAAGCTCCTACGAGCAGTACTTC	CASSELGGLGISSYEQYF	TRBD2	TRBV19	TRBJ2-7	few
TGCGCCAGCAGCCAAGATTCAGCTAACTATGGCTACACCTTC	CASSQDSANYGYTF	.	TRBV4-1	TRBJ1-2	.
TGTGCCACGAAAGCGGGGGGGGATAGTTCACCCCTCCACTTT	CATKAGGDSSPLHF	.	TRBV6-1	TRBJ1-6	.
TGTGCCAGCAGCTTCCAACCCCTCGCGAGCTACACCTTC	CASSFQPLASYTF	.	TRBV11-2	TRBJ1-2	many
TGTGCCATCAGCTCTACTAGCTCTAGCACAGATACGCAGTATTTT	CAISSTSSSTDTQYF	.	TRBV10-3	TRBJ2-3	.
TGTGCCAGCAGCCTAGCGGCTAACACAGATACGCAGTATTTT	CASSLAANTDTQYF	TRBD2	TRBV5-5	TRBJ2-3	.
TGTGCCAGTACACTAGCGGGGGTCCCCAATGAGCAGTTCTTC	CASTLAGVPNEQFF	TRBD2	TRBV19	TRBJ2-1	.
TGCGCCAGCAGCACGAGACAAGAGACCCAGTACTTC	CASSTRQETQYF	.	TRBV5-1	TRBJ2-5	.
TGCGCCGGACGATCCGGGACTAGCGTGGGGGCGGGAGGGTATTTT	CAGRSGTSVGAGGYF	TRBD2	TRBV5-1	TRBJ2-3	.
TGTGCTAGCAGCTTAGCTGCGGGATTGAATGAGCAGTTCTTC	CASSLAAGLNEQFF	.	TRBV7-7	TRBJ2-1	.
TGTGCCAGCAGCCCTCCGGGAGTTGCAGGACCCACGGGGGGGCAGTACTTC	CASSPPGVAGPTGGQYF	TRBD2	TRBV28	TRBJ2-7	.
TGTGCCAGCACCGGACTAATTTACGAGCAGTACTTC	CASTGLIYEQYF	.	TRBV2	TRBJ2-7	.
TGTGCCAGCAGCTTATGGGACCTAGCGGACAATGAGCAGTTCTTC	CASSLWDLADNEQFF	TRBD2	TRBV7-9	TRBJ2-1	once
TGTGCCAGTAGTCCCATTAGGAGCCCGAAGAACACCGGGGAGCTGTTTTTT	CASSPIRSPKNTGELFF	.	TRBV19	TRBJ2-2	.
TGTGCCAGCAGCTTTGGACCCCTCGGGGGTGCAGATACGCAGTATTTT	CASSFGPLGGADTQYF	.	TRBV9	TRBJ2-3	.
TGTGCCAGCAGCTTTGGTCGCAGGGCCGGTGGCTACACCTTC	CASSFGRRAGGYTF	.	TRBV7-8	TRBJ1-2	once
TGTGCCAGCAGTGACAGGGTTGGGGCTCAGCCCCAGCATTTT	CASSDRVGAQPQHF	.	TRBV6-1	TRBJ1-5	.
TGCAGCGGAAGCGGGAGGGGGCGCGGGACGGGGCCAGATACGCAGTATTTT	CSGSGRGRGTGPDTQYF	TRBD2	TRBV29-1	TRBJ2-3	.
TGTGCCAGCAGCCAAGAGGTGTTAGGGGGGGGGAACCCCGGGGAGCTGTTTTTT	CASSQEVLGGGNPGELFF	.	TRBV4-2	TRBJ2-2	.
TGCAGCGTCCATAACACCGGCTACACCTTC	CSVHNTGYTF	.	TRBV29-1	TRBJ1-2	once
TGTGCCACCAGGGCGGGGGGGAGTAGCGGGGAGCTGTTTTTT	CATRAGGSSGELFF	TRBD2	TRBV27	TRBJ2-2	.
TGTGCCAGCACCACCTCGAGACTAGCGGTAAAGACCCAGTACTTC	CASTTSRLAVKTQYF	TRBD2	TRBV11-2	TRBJ2-5	.
TGTGCCAGCAGCCTCGGTCAGGGGAATCAGCCCCAGCATTTT	CASSLGQGNQPQHF	.	TRBV7-2	TRBJ1-5	.
TGTGCCAGCAGCGTAGACGGGAGTAGCACAGATACGCAGTATTTT	CASSVDGSSTDTQYF	.	TRBV9	TRBJ2-3	.
TGTGCCTGGAGTGCTCGGGGTTGGCAGTTCTTC	CAWSARGWQFF	.	TRBV30	TRBJ2-1	.
TGTGCCAGCAGCCAAGATCAGCCCGGGTTGGTAGCGGGGGGGAATGAGCAGTTCTTC	CASSQDQPGLVAGGNEQFF	TRBD2	TRBV4-2	TRBJ2-1	.
TGTGCCAGCATCCTGAGAGGGACAGGGGACTCACCCCTCCACTTT	CASILRGTGDSPLHF	TRBD1	TRBV2	TRBJ1-6	.
TGTGCCAGCAGCAGGGGTGGGGCCGGCTACACCTTC	CASSRGGAGYTF	.	TRBV11-3	TRBJ1-2	.
TGTGCCAGCAGCTTCCGTGCAGATACGCAGTATTTT	CASSFRADTQYF	.	TRBV7-9	TRBJ2-3	.
TGCGCCAGCAGCTTGGTGGCAGGGGCCGGTAGCACCGGGGAGCTGTTTTTT	CASSLVAGAGSTGELFF	.	TRBV5-1	TRBJ2-2	.
TGCGCCAGCAGCTTGGCCTTTACTACCGGGGAGCTGTTTTTT	CASSLAFTTGELFF	.	TRBV5-1	TRBJ2-2	.
TGTGCCAGCAGCCTACGAGCGAGCGGGGGAACAGATACGCAGTATTTT	CASSLRASGGTDTQYF	TRBD2	TRBV5-6	TRBJ2-3	.
TGTGCCAGCAGTGAAGGAATCCCGGGTTCACCCCTCCACTTT	CASSEGIPGSPLHF	.	TRBV2	TRBJ1-6	once
TGTGCCAGCAGCCCCCTATCCCAAGAGACCCAGTACTTC	CASSPLSQETQYF	.	TRBV5-5	TRBJ2-5	.
TGTGCCAGCAGCCCGACAGGAACTCGCTATGGCTACACCTTC	CASSPTGTRYGYTF	.	TRBV5-6	TRBJ1-2	once
TGCGCCAGCAGCCTATGGACAGGAAACTCTGGAAACACCATATATTTT	CASSLWTGNSGNTIYF	TRBD1	TRBV5-1	TRBJ1-3	.
TGTGCCAGTAGTGACCCGTCGGGAAAGAACACTGAAGCTTTCTTT	CASSDPSGKNTEAFF	.	TRBV19	TRBJ1-1	.
TGTGCCAGCGCGAGACAGGGTGCAACTAATGAAAAACTGTTTTTT	CASARQGATNEKLFF	TRBD1	TRBV27	TRBJ1-4	.
TGTGCCAGCAGCAAAGCGCTAGGACCAGGGGATTATCAGCCCCAGCATTTT	CASSKALGPGDYQPQHF	.	TRBV21-1	TRBJ1-5	.
TGCGCCAGCAGCTGGAGGGACGGACAGGCCCACGAGCAGTACTTC	CASSWRDGQAHEQYF	.	TRBV5-1	TRBJ2-7	.
TGTGCCAGCTCTGAGGGGGGGGCGGCCACACGGGAGCAGTACTTC	CASSEGGAATREQYF	.	TRBV28	TRBJ2-7	.
TGTGCCAGCAGTGCGGGACAGGCCTCCGGGGAGCTGTTTTTT	CASSAGQASGELFF	TRBD1	TRBV2	TRBJ2-2	.
TGTGCTAGTGGTCAGGGACAGACGGCGGGCACAGATACGCAGTATTTT	CASGQGQTAGTDTQYF	TRBD1	TRBV12-5	TRBJ2-3	.
TGTGCCAGCAGCGCCAGAGGACTAGCGGATGACAATGAGCAGTTCTTC	CASSARGLADDNEQFF	TRBD2	TRBV2	TRBJ2-1	.
TGTGCCAGCAGCCAAGAACTGAGACAGGGGGCAAATGGCTACACCTTC	CASSQELRQGANGYTF	TRBD1	TRBV3-1/TRBV3-2	TRBJ1-2	once
TGTGCCAGCAGCTTAGGATTCCTAGCGGCAGATACGCAGTATTTT	CASSLGFLAADTQYF	TRBD2	TRBV11-2	TRBJ2-3	.
TGTGCCATCAGTGAACTAGCGGGTCAAGAGACCCAGTACTTC	CAISELAGQETQYF	TRBD2	TRBV10-3	TRBJ2-5	.
TGTGCCAGTAGCGACATTCGGGGGTCAGGACAGACCCAGTACTTC	CASSDIRGSGQTQYF	.	TRBV19	TRBJ2-5	.
TGTGCCAGCAGTTCCACTCCTAACTATGGCTACACCTTC	CASSSTPNYGYTF	.	TRBV6-5	TRBJ1-2	.
TGTGCCAGCAGTTTAGGAGGGCGAAACCGGGAGACCCAGTACTTC	CASSLGGRNRETQYF	.	TRBV28	TRBJ2-5	.
TGTGCCAGCACCCCCGGGACAGGGCAAGGCTACACCTTC	CASTPGTGQGYTF	TRBD1	TRBV6-6	TRBJ1-2	.